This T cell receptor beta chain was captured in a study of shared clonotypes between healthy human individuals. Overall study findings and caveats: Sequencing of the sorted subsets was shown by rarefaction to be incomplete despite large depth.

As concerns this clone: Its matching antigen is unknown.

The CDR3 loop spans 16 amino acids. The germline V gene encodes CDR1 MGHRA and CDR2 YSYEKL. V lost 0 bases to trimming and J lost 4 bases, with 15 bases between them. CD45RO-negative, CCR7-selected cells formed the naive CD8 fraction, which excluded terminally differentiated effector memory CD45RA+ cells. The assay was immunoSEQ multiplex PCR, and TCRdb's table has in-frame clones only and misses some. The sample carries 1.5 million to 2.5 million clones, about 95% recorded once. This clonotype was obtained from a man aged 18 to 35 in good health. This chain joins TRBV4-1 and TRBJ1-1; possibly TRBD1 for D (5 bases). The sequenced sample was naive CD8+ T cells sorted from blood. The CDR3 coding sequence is TGCGCCAGCAGCCAAGAACCCCCGGATGGGGGCACTGAAGCTTTCTTT. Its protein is CASSQEPPDGGTEAFF.